One and the same sample provided the 32 T cell receptor beta chains below, sequenced in a study of T cell responses to AZD1222 COVID-19 vaccine. Sequencing was performed with immunoSEQ multiplex PCR; in TCRdb, only in-frame clones are kept and a portion is missing. The data show some 150,000 clones, roughly 88% seen once. The sample here was peripheral blood, taken 28 days after the second dose of the MenACWY control vaccine. The receptors derive from an adult who received the MenACWY meningococcal vaccine as a control.

This clone was found once. The chain has TRBV9 and TRBJ2-1; a possible D gene is TRBD2 (6 bases). Germline CDR1 is SGDLS and CDR2 is YYNGEE. CDR3 size: 14 residues. The V end lost 6 bases, the J end lost 0 bases, and 10 bases lay between the germline ends. CDR3 region: CASNSGGSYNEQFF. In DNA form, the CDR3 reads TGTGCCAGCAATTCCGGGGGCTCCTACAATGAGCAGTTCTTC.

For this clone: This sample includes further DNA sequences coding for the same CDR3. V and J are TRBV5-5 and TRBJ1-5; D is perhaps TRBD1 (6 bases). Germline CDR1 reads SGHKS; CDR2 reads YYEKEE (reference sequence). V was clipped by 0 bases and J by 7 bases, with 14 bases between them. CDR3 length: 15 residues. The CDR3 protein is CASSLGSTGNQPQHF. The CDR3 DNA follows: TGTGCCAGCAGCTTGGGGTCGACAGGAAACCAGCCCCAGCATTTT.

V usage is TRBV28 and J usage is TRBJ2-7; TRBD2 might be the D (7 bases). CDR3 length: 15 residues. V lost 8 bases and J 1 base, leaving 18 bases between the germline ends. Germline CDR1 MDHEN, CDR2 SYDVKM. In DNA form, the CDR3 reads TGTGCCAGCTCCTGGGGGCGCGGGGGTTCCTACGAGCAGTACTTC. Its protein is CASSWGRGGSYEQYF.

The genes are TRBV6-5 and TRBJ1-2, with a possible D match to TRBD1 (5 bases). The CDR3 runs to 13 residues. The V gene lost 5 bases and the J gene lost 6 bases, with 13 bases spanning the gap. Germline CDR1 reads MNHEY; CDR2 reads SVGAGI. CDR3 coding DNA: TGTGCCAGCAGTCCCGGGACTCCGAATGGCTACACCTTC. Translation: CASSPGTPNGYTF.

The chain is built from TRBV27 and TRBJ1-5; the D gene is possibly TRBD1 (6 bases). V lost 4 bases and J 4 bases, leaving 20 bases between the germline ends. This CDR3 spans 17 amino acids. Germline CDR1 reads MNHEY; CDR2 reads SMNVEV (reference sequence). The CDR3 DNA reads TGTGCCAGCAGTTCCCCCACGGAGGGGGGCGGAAATCAGCCCCAGCATTTT. Residues: CASSSPTEGGGNQPQHF.

V and J are TRBV7-2 and TRBJ1-6; D gene unclear. The V gene lost 10 bases and the J gene lost 0 bases, with 13 bases spanning the gap. Germline V CDR1 and CDR2: SGHTA, FQGNSA. The CDR3 length is 15 residues. CDR3 region: CAIPGSSSYNSPLHF. The CDR3 DNA reads TGTGCCATCCCGGGCTCCAGCTCCTATAATTCACCCCTCCACTTT.

J is TRBJ2-5 and V is TRBV14; 9 bases align to TRBD1. The CDR3 sequence is 14 residues long. Germline V gene sequence: CDR1 SGHDN, CDR2 FVKESK. V lost 0 bases to trimming and J lost 14 bases; unmatched junction nucleotides: 10. The CDR3 region is CASSQDLGRDRVYF. CDR3 nucleotides: TGTGCCAGCAGCCAAGATCTTGGTCGGGACAGGGTTTACTTC.

The chain has TRBV6-2 or TRBV6-3 and TRBJ1-2; the D gene is possibly TRBD1 (5 bases). The CDR3 consists of 17 residues. V was shortened by 2 bases and J by 6 bases, with 22 bases between the two germline ends. Germline V lookup: CDR1 MNHEY, CDR2 SVGEGT. The CDR3 loop reads CASSYPDSRVVKDGYTF. The CDR3 DNA sequence: TGTGCCAGCAGTTACCCAGACAGCAGGGTGGTTAAAGATGGCTACACCTTC.

The J gene is TRBJ1-1, the V gene TRBV28, with D maybe TRBD1 (5 bases). This CDR3 contains 13 residues. Germline V CDR1 and CDR2: MDHEN, SYDVKM. Between the trimmed V and J ends, which lost 6 bases and 11 bases, there was a span of 19 bases. The CDR3, as DNA: TGTGCCAGCAGATTCGGGACTTCGGGTCGGGCTTTCTTT. It codes for CASRFGTSGRAFF.

The chain has TRBV3-1 (or the pseudogene TRBV3-2) and TRBJ2-3, with D perhaps TRBD1 (6 bases). The V end was cut by 8 bases, the J end by 3 bases, with 6 bases between. The CDR3 spans 11 residues. CDR1 and CDR2 from the germline V gene are LGHDT and YNNKEL (reference sequence). The CDR3 loop is CASQGTDTQYF. The CDR3 nucleotides are TGTGCCAGCCAGGGGACAGATACGCAGTATTTT.

This chain links TRBV7-3 with TRBJ1-1; D is unclear. This CDR3 has 14 amino acids. CDR1 and CDR2 from the germline V gene are SGHTA and FQGTGA. Trimming stripped 2 bases from V and 0 bases from J, with 7 bases between. The CDR3 loop reads CASSLDGLNTEAFF. For the CDR3, the DNA is TGTGCCAGCAGCTTAGACGGTTTGAACACTGAAGCTTTCTTT.

CDR3 residues: CASAQRGGGFGNQPQHF. CDR3 in DNA: TGTGCTAGTGCCCAGCGCGGGGGTGGCTTTGGGAATCAGCCCCAGCATTTT. The rearrangement links TRBV12-5 to TRBJ1-5; D is perhaps TRBD1 (5 bases). Germline V lookup: CDR1 LGHNT, CDR2 FRNRAP. There are 17 residues in the CDR3. Trimming cost V 7 bases and J 4 bases, with 23 bases left between them.

V gene TRBV21-1 combines with J gene TRBJ2-3; TRBD1, the D gene given by the table, was not confirmed from the DNA. TRBV21-1 is termed a pseudogene. The CDR3 sequence is 18 residues long. The CDR3 loop is CASSTRGGRGSSTDTQYF. The CDR3 DNA follows: TGTGCCAGCAGCACCAGGGGTGGTCGGGGATCTAGCACAGATACGCAGTATTTT.

The chain employs TRBV29-1 and TRBJ2-5; 8 nucleotides match TRBD1. This CDR3 region has 15 residues. The J segment lost 2 bases and the V segment lost 3 bases, leaving 8 bases of the junction unmatched. The germline V gene encodes CDR1 SQVTM and CDR2 ANQGSEA. The CDR3 reads CSVEHDRGRQETQYF. The CDR3 DNA follows: TGCAGCGTTGAGCACGACAGGGGTCGTCAAGAGACCCAGTACTTC.

The V gene is TRBV7-2, the J gene TRBJ1-3; possibly TRBD1 for D (6 bases). Germline CDR1 SGHTA, CDR2 FQGNSA. The CDR3 is 15 amino acids. Trimming removed 1 base at V and 4 bases at J, with 11 bases between. CDR3 in DNA: TGTGCCAGCAGCTTAGATGGGGGGGCCGGAAACACCATATATTTT. It specifies CASSLDGGAGNTIYF.

The CDR3 nucleotides read TGTGCCAGCAGTTACAACCGGATTAATGAAAAACTGTTTTTT. This gives the protein CASSYNRINEKLFF. The chain joins TRBV6-2 or TRBV6-3 to TRBJ1-4, with D unclear. CDR1 and CDR2 (germline): MNHEY, SVGEGT. The CDR3 length is 14 residues. Trimming took 2 bases from V and 4 from J, leaving 8 bases between them.

V and J are TRBV13 and TRBJ1-2, with TRBD1 matching over 11 bases. Germline CDR1 and CDR2: PRHDT and FYEKMQ (reference sequence). With 2 bases clipped from V and 3 bases from J, the junction kept 8 bases outside the gene matches. This CDR3 spans 17 amino acids. The CDR3 DNA follows: TGTGCCAGCAGCTTATCAGGGACAGGGGGATTTTACTATGGCTACACCTTC. Translated, it gives CASSLSGTGGFYYGYTF.

This clone was picked up one time. The genes are TRBV27 and TRBJ1-2, with 7 bases that match TRBD1. In germline, CDR1 is MNHEY, CDR2 SMNVEV (reference sequence). The CDR3 totals 14 residues. After removal of 0 bases from V and 4 bases from J, the junction contained 2 bases not matched to a gene. This CDR3 is CASSLSGQAYGYTF. CDR3 coding DNA: TGTGCCAGCAGTTTATCCGGACAGGCCTATGGCTACACCTTC.

The chain joins TRBV7-6 to TRBJ2-5; the match to TRBD2 covers 12 bases. This CDR3 has 16 residues. CDR1 is SGHVS and CDR2 is FNYEAQ in the germline V gene. Trimming took 3 bases from V and 1 from J; bases not matched to a gene: 3. CDR3 DNA: TGTGCCAGCAGCTTTACTAGCGGGGGGACCCAAGAGACCCAGTACTTC. It yields the protein CASSFTSGGTQETQYF.

This rearrangement joins TRBV3-1 (or the pseudogene TRBV3-2) to TRBJ2-5, with 12 bases lining up with TRBD2. Trimming cost V 1 base and J 0 bases; bases outside gene matches: 3. The CDR3 runs to 17 residues. Per the germline V gene, CDR1 is LGHDT and CDR2 is YNNKEL (reference sequence). The DNA for the CDR3 is TGTGCCAGCAGCCAAGCCCTAGCGGGGGGGTACCAAGAGACCCAGTACTTC. Translating gives CASSQALAGGYQETQYF.

This chain uses TRBV5-1 with TRBJ2-1; 12 nucleotides agree with TRBD2. Germline V lookup: CDR1 SGHRS, CDR2 YFSETQ. J lost 5 bases, V lost 4 bases, and 4 bases had no gene match. The length of the CDR3 is 15 residues. CDR3 residues: CASSLGLAGNNEQFF. CDR3 bases: TGCGCCAGCAGCCTGGGACTAGCGGGTAACAATGAGCAGTTCTTC.

The rearrangement links TRBV24-1 to TRBJ2-1, with 13 bases that match TRBD2. The germline gives CDR1 KGHDR, CDR2 SFDVKD. V was clipped by 0 bases and J by 6 bases; unmatched bases: 4. This CDR3 has 17 residues. CDR3 protein: CATSDLRTSGRANEQFF. The CDR3 DNA reads TGTGCCACCAGTGATTTGAGGACTAGCGGGAGAGCCAATGAGCAGTTCTTC.

About this clone: At the DNA level, this CDR3 is encoded by other sequences in the same sample as well. This chain uses TRBV9 with TRBJ2-1; D is ambiguous. Per the germline V gene, CDR1 is SGDLS and CDR2 is YYNGEE. The CDR3 consists of 15 residues. With 0 bases removed from V and 0 bases from J, the gap between germline ends came to 7 bases. CDR3 sequence: CASSVAPSSYNEQFF. CDR3 sequence (DNA): TGTGCCAGCAGCGTAGCCCCGAGCTCCTACAATGAGCAGTTCTTC.

This chain joins TRBV30 and TRBJ1-6; 8 bases line up with TRBD1. V trimming: 6 bases; J trimming: 8 bases; junction bases outside the gene matches: 3. The length of the CDR3 is 12 residues. CDR1 and CDR2 (germline): GTSNPN, SVGIG (reference sequence). The CDR3 nucleotides are TGTGCCTGTCAGACAGGGGATTCACCCCTCCACTTT. It is translated as CACQTGDSPLHF. The full variable domain, its missing parts supplied by reference TRBV30 and TRBJ1-6, is SQTIHQWPATLVQPVGSPLSLECTVEGTSNPNLYWYRQAAGRGLQLLFYSVGIGQISSEVPQNLSASRPQDRQFILSSKKLLLSDSGFYLCACQTGDSPLHFGNGTRLTVT.

The V call is TRBV11-3, the J call TRBJ2-7; D not resolved. Trimming took off 1 base at V and 4 bases at J, with 8 bases between the two ends. CDR3 length equals 13 residues. Looked up from germline, CDR1 is SGHNT and CDR2 is YENEEA. CDR3 region: CASSLGQPYEQYF. The CDR3 nucleotides are TGTGCCAGCAGCTTAGGGCAGCCTTACGAGCAGTACTTC.

The rearrangement links TRBV7-8 to TRBJ1-2, with unresolved D. V lost 5 bases and J 4 bases, leaving 14 bases between the germline ends. The CDR3 is 14 amino acids. Germline CDR1 and CDR2: SGHVS and FQNEAQ. In DNA, the CDR3 is TGTGCCAGCAGCCTGATCCGGGATGCCTATGGCTACACCTTC. Translating gives CASSLIRDAYGYTF. Filled out from reference TRBV7-8 and TRBJ1-2, the complete variable domain reads GAGVSQSPRYKVAKRGQDVALRCDPISGHVSLFWYQQALGQGPEFLTYFQNEAQLDKSGLPSDRFFAERPEGSVSTLKIQRTQQEDSAVYLCASSLIRDAYGYTFGSGTRLTVV.

CDR3 protein: CASSPGLAGAPTDTQYF. Here the CDR3 DNA reads TGTGCCAGCAGCCCCGGACTAGCGGGAGCCCCCACAGATACGCAGTATTTT. The gene calls are TRBV11-2 and TRBJ2-3, with 13 nucleotides matching TRBD2. J was trimmed by 2 bases and V by 5 bases; bases with no gene match: 7. Germline loops: CDR1 SGHAT, CDR2 FQNNGV. CDR3 length equals 17 residues.

This sequence joins TRBV6-1 and TRBJ1-5; D gene ambiguous. Between the trimmed V and J ends, which lost 1 base and 0 bases, there was a span of 7 bases. Germline loops: CDR1 MNHNS, CDR2 SASEGT. The CDR3 totals 15 residues. CDR3 region: CASSEELDSNQPQHF. The CDR3 nucleotides are TGTGCCAGCAGTGAAGAGCTGGATAGCAATCAGCCCCAGCATTTT.

This chain links TRBV12-3 or TRBV12-4 with TRBJ2-3; D gene uncertain. The CDR3 is made up of 12 amino acids. The V end was cut by 9 bases, the J end by 5 bases, with 12 bases between. The CDR3 here is CASSIDRDTQYF. The CDR3 DNA reads as TGTGCCAGTTCAATCGACCGAGATACGCAGTATTTT.

The chain recombines TRBV5-1 with TRBJ2-7; 7 positions match TRBD1. This CDR3 has 13 amino acids. Germline V gene data show CDR1 as SGHRS and CDR2 as YFSETQ. V trimming: 4 bases; J trimming: 3 bases; junction bases outside the gene matches: 4. Here the CDR3 reads CASSPGQLYEQYF. The CDR3 DNA follows: TGCGCCAGCAGCCCGGGACAGCTCTACGAGCAGTACTTC.

This chain connects TRBV30 to TRBJ1-5, with no clear D. CDR1 GTSNPN and CDR2 SVGIG come from the germline V gene (reference sequence). Trimming left V 8 bases short and J 8 bases short, with 16 bases between. The CDR3 runs to 12 residues. The CDR3 DNA sequence: TGTGCCCTAGGGTATTCCTGGGAGCCCCAGCATTTT. This translates into CALGYSWEPQHF.

This chain uses TRBV18 with TRBJ1-5, with 7 bases fitting TRBD1. The CDR3 has 15 amino acids. CDR1 is KGHSH, CDR2 LQKENI, per germline. After removal of 2 bases from V and 3 bases from J, the junction contained 4 bases not matched to a gene. CDR3 sequence: CASSPGQALNQPQHF. The CDR3 DNA reads as TGTGCCAGCTCACCAGGACAGGCGCTCAATCAGCCCCAGCATTTT.